Following are 22 T cell receptor beta chains from one sample sequenced in a study of T cell changes during pregnancy in multiple sclerosis. Generated by immunoSEQ multiplex PCR, the TCRdb table keeps only in-frame clones and is missing some. The table shows about 51,000 clones, with roughly 93% occurring only once. Source: peripheral blood, taken in the second trimester of pregnancy. These TCRs come from a female donor with multiple sclerosis, enrolled in a pregnancy study.

V and J are TRBV5-8 and TRBJ1-1, with a tentative D call TRBD1 (6 bases). The germline CDR1 and CDR2 sequences are SGHTS and YDEGEE. The CDR3 totals 14 residues. Trimming stripped 7 bases from V and 1 base from J, with 14 bases between. CDR3 sequence: CASGPGQRNTEAFF. CDR3 coding DNA: TGTGCCAGCGGCCCGGGACAAAGGAACACTGAAGCTTTCTTT.

The V and J genes are TRBV28 and TRBJ1-1; 7 bases are a match to TRBD1. Germline V gives CDR1 MDHEN, CDR2 SYDVKM. Trimming at V came to 7 bases and at J to 3 bases, leaving 17 bases not matched to a gene. The CDR3 covers 17 residues. CDR3 amino acids: CASTTGEGGRVDTEAFF. CDR3 in DNA: TGTGCCAGCACCACAGGGGAAGGTGGTCGGGTGGACACTGAAGCTTTCTTT. The full variable domain, its missing parts supplied by reference TRBV28 and TRBJ1-1, is DVKVTQSSRYLVKRTGEKVFLECVQDMDHENMFWYRQDPGLGLRLIYFSYDVKMKEKGDIPEGYSVSREKKERFSLILESASTNQTSMYLCASTTGEGGRVDTEAFFGQGTRLTVV.

This rearrangement joins TRBV5-1 to TRBJ2-2, with 11 bases lining up with TRBD2. This CDR3 is 16 amino acids long. V was clipped by 5 bases and J by 6 bases; unmatched bases: 9. Germline V gives CDR1 SGHRS, CDR2 YFSETQ. CDR3 DNA sequence: TGCGCCAGCAGTTTAACTAGCGGGAGTTTGGCCGGGGAGCTGTTTTTT. It encodes CASSLTSGSLAGELFF.

The chain couples TRBV9 to TRBJ2-1, with TRBD2 matching over 12 bases. After removal of 3 bases from V and 6 bases from J, the junction contained 4 bases not matched to a gene. CDR3 length: 15 amino acids. Per the germline V gene, CDR1 is SGDLS and CDR2 is YYNGEE. The CDR3 here is CASSARTSGANEQFF. The CDR3 DNA follows: TGTGCCAGCAGCGCGCGGACTAGCGGGGCCAATGAGCAGTTCTTC. Drawing the rest from reference TRBV9 and TRBJ2-1, the complete variable domain is DSGVTQTPKHLITATGQRVTLRCSPRSGDLSVYWYQQSLDQGLQFLIQYYNGEERAKGNILERFSAQQFPDLHSELNLSSLELGDSALYFCASSARTSGANEQFFGPGTRLTVL.

The rearrangement joins TRBV10-3 to TRBJ1-1; TRBD1 is a possible D gene (6 bases). Deletions cut 4 bases from V and 0 bases from J, with 12 bases between. The CDR3 totals 15 residues. CDR1 is ENHRY, CDR2 SYGVKD, per germline. The CDR3: CAISGTGQMNTEAFF. Written as DNA, the CDR3 is TGTGCCATCAGTGGAACGGGACAAATGAACACTGAAGCTTTCTTT.

Turning to this clone: This sample also contains other DNA sequences that code for the same CDR3. The chain recombines TRBV5-1 with TRBJ2-3; D possibly corresponds to TRBD2 (5 bases). The V end was cut by 3 bases, the J end by 3 bases, with 14 bases between. Germline V lookup: CDR1 SGHRS, CDR2 YFSETQ. The CDR3 extends over 15 amino acids. The CDR3 DNA reads as TGCGCCAGCAGCTCCGACGGACTGGGGACAGATACGCAGTATTTT. Translation gives CASSSDGLGTDTQYF.

The CDR3 bases are TGCGCCAGCAGCTTGGAACCCCCGGGACTAGCGGGGGACTCCTACGAGCAGTACTTC. Amino acid sequence: CASSLEPPGLAGDSYEQYF. This chain links TRBV5-1 with TRBJ2-7; TRBD2 matches at 14 bases. The CDR3 has 19 residues. The J segment lost 0 bases and the V segment lost 0 bases, leaving 8 bases of the junction unmatched. From germline, CDR1 is SGHRS and CDR2 YFSETQ.

V gene TRBV6-6 combines with J gene TRBJ2-7; D perhaps matches TRBD2 (6 bases). This CDR3 contains 16 residues. V lost 0 bases to trimming and J lost 6 bases, with 18 bases between them. Germline V lookup: CDR1 MNHNY, CDR2 SVGAGI (reference sequence). The CDR3 bases are TGTGCCAGCAGTTACTCGAGGGCTATTGAGGGAGGCGAGCAGTACTTC. Protein product: CASSYSRAIEGGEQYF.

The rearrangement links TRBV7-6 to TRBJ2-3; 7 bases match TRBD2. Unmatched junction bases numbered 4, after V lost 1 base and J lost 3 bases. CDR3 size: 15 residues. Per germline, CDR1 SGHVS and CDR2 FNYEAQ. CDR3 DNA: TGTGCCAGCAGCTTAGGTTGGGGGGGAACAGATACGCAGTATTTT. This codes for CASSLGWGGTDTQYF.

The rearrangement uses TRBV20-1 and TRBJ2-7; tentative D call: TRBD2 (5 bases). This CDR3 is 11 amino acids long. The V gene's germline CDR1 is DFQATT and CDR2 SNEGSKA (reference sequence). Trimming removed 6 bases at V and 7 bases at J, with 13 bases between. CDR3 sequence reads: CSASGTGEQYF. CDR3 DNA sequence: TGCAGTGCCTCCGGAACGGGGGAGCAGTACTTC.

The rearrangement links TRBV7-9 to TRBJ1-1; D is unclear. V was shortened by 1 base and J by 6 bases, with 9 bases between the two germline ends. From germline, CDR1 is SEHNR and CDR2 FQNEAQ (reference sequence). The CDR3 has 13 residues. CDR3 bases: TGTGCCAGCAGCTTAGTGTTAACGGCTGAAGCTTTCTTT. It yields the protein CASSLVLTAEAFF.

This clone was observed a few times. The chain recombines TRBV4-1 with TRBJ2-7, with TRBD2 identical over 8 bases. Germline values: CDR1 MGHRA, CDR2 YSYEKL. V lost 2 bases, J lost 5 bases, and 8 bases stayed unmatched. This CDR3 contains 15 residues. The CDR3 region is CASSQPAGGRHEQYF. CDR3 DNA sequence: TGCGCCAGCAGCCAACCCGCGGGGGGAAGGCACGAGCAGTACTTC.

The V and J genes are TRBV7-9 and TRBJ2-3; 7 bases align to TRBD2. Germline CDR1 is SEHNR and CDR2 is FQNEAQ (reference sequence). This CDR3 spans 15 amino acids. Trimming took 3 bases from V and 2 from J; bases not matched to a gene: 5. CDR3 region: CASSFPGGLTDTQYF. In nucleotides, the CDR3 is TGTGCCAGCAGCTTTCCGGGGGGACTCACAGATACGCAGTATTTT.

The chain recombines TRBV28 with TRBJ2-3, with 9 bases that match TRBD2. Germline V gives CDR1 MDHEN, CDR2 SYDVKM. Germline trimming cut 3 bases from V and 4 bases from J; bases unmatched to any gene: 8. The length of the CDR3 is 16 residues. The CDR3 loop reads CASSFGGRAGADTQYF. In nucleotides, the CDR3 is TGTGCCAGCAGTTTTGGCGGGAGGGCCGGAGCAGATACGCAGTATTTT.

CDR3 nucleotides: TGTGCCAGCAGTCGCGGGACTAGCGGGAGTTTGGCCTCCGAGCAGTACTTC. The encoded protein is CASSRGTSGSLASEQYF. J is TRBJ2-7 and V is TRBV9; 14 positions agree with TRBD2. This CDR3 spans 17 amino acids. Per germline, CDR1 SGDLS and CDR2 YYNGEE. V trimming: 5 bases; J trimming: 6 bases; junction bases outside the gene matches: 13.

The gene calls are TRBV7-2 and TRBJ2-1, with TRBD2 identical over 7 bases. V was pared by 4 bases and J by 9 bases, with 15 bases of the junction left unmatched. The CDR3 runs to 16 residues. Germline CDR1 and CDR2: SGHTA and FQGNSA. The CDR3 nucleotides read TGTGCCAGCAGCTCTTTAACTAGCGACCCGAGGTTTGAGCAGTTCTTC. This translates into CASSSLTSDPRFEQFF.

There are a few counts of this clone. The chain is built from TRBV4-3 and TRBJ2-7; possible D gene TRBD2, 5 bases. The germline V gene has CDR1 LGHNA and CDR2 YSLEER. This CDR3 region has 16 residues. Between the trimmed V and J ends, which lost 1 base and 0 bases, there was a span of 13 bases. The DNA of the CDR3 is TGCGCCAGCAGCCAAGGGGTGGGAGACGGCTCCTACGAGCAGTACTTC. Translation gives CASSQGVGDGSYEQYF.

The chain combines TRBV18 with TRBJ1-2; D gene ambiguous. Deletions cut 1 base from V and 1 base from J, with 4 bases between. This CDR3 comprises 13 residues. Germline loops: CDR1 KGHSH, CDR2 LQKENI. CDR3 in DNA: TGTGCCAGCTCACCACGAGATAACTATGGCTACACCTTC. Residues: CASSPRDNYGYTF.

The chain combines TRBV29-1 with TRBJ2-1; TRBD1 agrees at 8 bases. The CDR3 consists of 14 residues. Germline values: CDR1 SQVTM, CDR2 ANQGSEA. J gave up 7 bases and V 1 base, and 6 bases lay outside the gene matches. CDR3 DNA sequence: TGCAGCGTTGAAGGCCGGACAGGGAGGAATGAGCAGTTCTTC. Its translation is CSVEGRTGRNEQFF.

This rearrangement joins TRBV7-9 to TRBJ2-7; the match to TRBD2 covers 11 bases. Germline V CDR1 and CDR2: SEHNR, FQNEAQ (reference sequence). The CDR3 runs to 17 residues. J lost 6 bases, V lost 5 bases, and 15 bases had no gene match. The CDR3 loop reads CASSLQTSGTSGTEQYF. As DNA, the CDR3 is TGTGCCAGCAGCCTGCAGACCTCTGGGACTAGCGGAACCGAGCAGTACTTC.

The CDR3: CASSYLTGAGNTIYF. Here the CDR3 DNA reads TGTGCCAGCAGTTACCTGACAGGCGCCGGAAACACCATATATTTT. The rearrangement uses TRBV6-5 and TRBJ1-3; D is perhaps TRBD1 (6 bases). The length of the CDR3 is 15 residues. Trimming left V 2 bases short and J 4 bases short, with 12 bases between. The germline CDR1 and CDR2 sequences are MNHEY and SVGAGI.

The rearrangement links TRBV27 to TRBJ1-3; perhaps TRBD1 as D (5 bases). The V and J ends lost 6 bases and 2 bases respectively, with 11 bases between them. Germline lookup yields CDR1 MNHEY and CDR2 SMNVEV (reference sequence). This CDR3 is 14 amino acids long. The CDR3 DNA is TGTGCCAGCAGATCGGGGGTTCCTGGAAACACCATATATTTT. It is translated as CASRSGVPGNTIYF.